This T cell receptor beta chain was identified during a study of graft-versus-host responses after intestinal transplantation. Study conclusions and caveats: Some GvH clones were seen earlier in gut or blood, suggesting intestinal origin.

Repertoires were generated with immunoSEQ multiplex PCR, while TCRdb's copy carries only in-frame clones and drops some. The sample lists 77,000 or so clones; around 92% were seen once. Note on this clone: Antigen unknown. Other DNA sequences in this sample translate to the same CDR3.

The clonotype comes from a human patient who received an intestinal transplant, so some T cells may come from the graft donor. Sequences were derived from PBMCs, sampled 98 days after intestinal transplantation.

The CDR3: CASSQGGLEAFF. CDR3 sequence (DNA): TGTGCCAGCAGCCAAGGAGGCCTTGAAGCTTTCTTT. The rearrangement joins TRBV4-2 to TRBJ1-1; the D is unclear. CDR3 size: 12 residues. V lost 1 base, J lost 7 bases, and 7 bases lay in between. The germline CDR1 and CDR2 sequences are LGHNA and YNFKEQ.